The following is a T cell receptor beta chain sequence with its context. At the DNA level, this CDR3 is encoded by other sequences in the same sample as well. These data come from a study of blood T cell repertoires in COVID-19. The CDR3 has 13 residues. Germline-derived CDR1 and CDR2 are SGHRS and YFSETQ. The germline V and J ends were trimmed by 6 bases and 1 base, with 9 bases remaining between them. Sequenced by immunoSEQ multiplex PCR; TCRdb stores in-frame clones only, minus some. The sample lists around 230,000 clones, roughly nine tenths occurring once. The clonotype was recovered from a man aged 55-75 years who had recovered from COVID-19. V usage is TRBV5-1 and J usage is TRBJ2-3; D possibly corresponds to TRBD2 (6 bases). The sample consisted of peripheral blood. The CDR3 DNA follows: TGCGCCAGCAAGACGGGGGGCACAGATACGCAGTATTTT. Its protein product is CASKTGGTDTQYF.